Sequencing of this T cell receptor beta chain was carried out in a study of blood T cell repertoires in COVID-19. Study details: Collection of acute and convalescent COVID-19 samples took place in the United States, Italy and Spain. From T cells, B-cell-depleted T cells, or PBMCs came the material, which was cDNA or gDNA.

V was pared by 5 bases and J by 7 bases, with 10 bases of the junction left unmatched. This CDR3 has 15 amino acids. Germline CDR1 and CDR2: MNHEY and SMNVEV (reference sequence). Original processing methods: It was from reference gene primer amplification that nucleated cell counts were estimated. The method was immunoSEQ multiplex PCR; TCRdb's version includes in-frame clones alone and lacks a portion of them. D and trimming come from the DNA, and the V and J calls and clone size come from that table. Here the sample spans about 150,000 clones, 88% being singletons. This TCR was recovered from a man aged 50-59 years who had recovered from COVID-19. The chain uses TRBV27 and TRBJ2-1, with 8 nucleotides matching TRBD2. Input material: peripheral blood. In DNA form, the CDR3 reads TGTGCCAGCAGTCCCCGGTCTAGCGGGTATAATGAGCAGTTCTTC. Translation: CASSPRSSGYNEQFF.